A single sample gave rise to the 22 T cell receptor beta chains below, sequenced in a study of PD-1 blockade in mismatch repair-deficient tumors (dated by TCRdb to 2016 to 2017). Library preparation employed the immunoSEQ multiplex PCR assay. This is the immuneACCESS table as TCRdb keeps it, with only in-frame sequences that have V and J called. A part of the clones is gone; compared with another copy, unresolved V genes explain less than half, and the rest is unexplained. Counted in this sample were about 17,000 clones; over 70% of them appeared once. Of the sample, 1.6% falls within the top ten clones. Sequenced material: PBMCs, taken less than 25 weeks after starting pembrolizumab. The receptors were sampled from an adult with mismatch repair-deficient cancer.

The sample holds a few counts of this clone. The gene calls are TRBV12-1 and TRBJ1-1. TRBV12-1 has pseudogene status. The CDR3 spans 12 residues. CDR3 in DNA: TGTGCCAGCAGCCCCAATTACTCCGAAGCTTTCTTT. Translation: CASSPNYSEAFF.

The CDR3 sequence: CASSLEQQRTDTQYF. CDR3 bases: TGCGCCAGCAGCTTGGAACAGCAACGCACAGATACGCAGTATTTT. The chain links TRBV5-1 to TRBJ2-3; D gene uncertain. The CDR3 has 15 amino acids. Germline CDR1 is SGHRS and CDR2 is YFSETQ. V was shortened by 0 bases and J by 1 base, with 9 bases between the two germline ends.

CDR3: CASSLGEMSTDTQYF. CDR3 in DNA: TGTGCCAGCAGCTTGGGCGAGATGAGCACAGATACGCAGTATTTT. The genes are TRBV5-8 and TRBJ2-3; no definite D call. Deletions cut 0 bases from V and 0 bases from J, with 8 bases between. CDR1 SGHTS and CDR2 YDEGEE come from the germline V gene. The CDR3 consists of 15 residues.

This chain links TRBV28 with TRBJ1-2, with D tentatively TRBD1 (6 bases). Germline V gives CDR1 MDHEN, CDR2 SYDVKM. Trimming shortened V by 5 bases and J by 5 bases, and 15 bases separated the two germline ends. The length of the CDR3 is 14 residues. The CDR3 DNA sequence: TGTGCCAGCAGTCCCTACTTTACAGGGTATGGCTACACCTTC. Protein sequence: CASSPYFTGYGYTF.

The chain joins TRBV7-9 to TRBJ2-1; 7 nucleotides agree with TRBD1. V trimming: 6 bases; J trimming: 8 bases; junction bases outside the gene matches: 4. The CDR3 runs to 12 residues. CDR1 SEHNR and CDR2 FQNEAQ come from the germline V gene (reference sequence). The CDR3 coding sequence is TGTGCCAGCAGTTCCACAGGGGATGAGCAGTTCTTC. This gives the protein CASSSTGDEQFF.

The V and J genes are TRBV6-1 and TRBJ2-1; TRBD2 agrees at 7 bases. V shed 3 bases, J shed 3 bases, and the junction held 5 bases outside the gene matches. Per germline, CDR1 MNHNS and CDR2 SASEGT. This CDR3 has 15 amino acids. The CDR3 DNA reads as TGTGCCAGCAGTGAGAGCGGGACCTTCTACAATGAGCAGTTCTTC. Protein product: CASSESGTFYNEQFF.

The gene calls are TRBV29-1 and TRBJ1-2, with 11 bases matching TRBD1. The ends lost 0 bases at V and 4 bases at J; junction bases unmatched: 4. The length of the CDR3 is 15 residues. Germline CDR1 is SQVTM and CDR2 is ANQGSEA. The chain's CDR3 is CSVEDWGQGVYGYTF. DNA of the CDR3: TGCAGCGTTGAAGATTGGGGACAGGGGGTCTATGGCTACACCTTC.

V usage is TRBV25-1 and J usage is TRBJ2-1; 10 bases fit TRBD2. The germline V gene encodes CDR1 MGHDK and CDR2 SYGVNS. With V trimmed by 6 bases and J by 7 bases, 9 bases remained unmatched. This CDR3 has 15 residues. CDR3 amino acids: CASSLGTSVLNEQFF. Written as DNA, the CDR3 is TGTGCCAGCAGCCTAGGGACTAGCGTACTTAATGAGCAGTTCTTC.

In nucleotides, the CDR3 is TGCGCCAGCACGGGGCGGGGGCGCACAGATACGCAGTATTTT. Encoded protein: CASTGRGRTDTQYF. The J gene is TRBJ2-3, the V gene TRBV5-1; TRBD2 is a possible D gene (7 bases). V was pared by 6 bases and J by 1 base, with 12 bases between. Germline V gives CDR1 SGHRS, CDR2 YFSETQ. The CDR3 sequence is 14 residues long.

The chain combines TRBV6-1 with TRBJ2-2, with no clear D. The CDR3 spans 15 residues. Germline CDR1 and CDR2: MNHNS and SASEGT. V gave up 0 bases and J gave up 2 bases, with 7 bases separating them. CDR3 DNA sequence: TGTGCCAGCAGTGAAGCGGGCCTCAACACCGGGGAGCTGTTTTTT. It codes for CASSEAGLNTGELFF.

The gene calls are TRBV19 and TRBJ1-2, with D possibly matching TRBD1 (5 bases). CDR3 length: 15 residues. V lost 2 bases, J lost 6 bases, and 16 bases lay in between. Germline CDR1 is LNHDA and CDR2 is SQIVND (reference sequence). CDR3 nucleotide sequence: TGTGCCAGTAGTATATTCGAGGACAAGTCAAATGGCTACACCTTC. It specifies CASSIFEDKSNGYTF. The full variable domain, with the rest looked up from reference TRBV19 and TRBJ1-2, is DGGITQSPKYLFRKEGQNVTLSCEQNLNHDAMYWYRQDPGQGLRLIYYSQIVNDFQKGDIAEGYSVSREKKESFPLTVTSAQKNPTAFYLCASSIFEDKSNGYTFGSGTRLTVV.

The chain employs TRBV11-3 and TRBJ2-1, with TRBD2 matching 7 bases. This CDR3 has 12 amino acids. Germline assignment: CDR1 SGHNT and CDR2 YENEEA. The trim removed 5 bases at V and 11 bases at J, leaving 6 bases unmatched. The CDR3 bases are TGTGCCAGCAGCCTGGGGACTAACCAGCAGTTCTTC. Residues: CASSLGTNQQFF.

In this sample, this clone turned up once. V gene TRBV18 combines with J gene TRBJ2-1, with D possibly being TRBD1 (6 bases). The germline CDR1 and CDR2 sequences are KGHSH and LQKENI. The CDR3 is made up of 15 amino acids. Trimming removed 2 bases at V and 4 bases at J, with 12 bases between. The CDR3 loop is CASSPGQSTYNEQFF. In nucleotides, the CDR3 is TGTGCCAGCTCACCAGGACAGAGTACTTACAATGAGCAGTTCTTC.

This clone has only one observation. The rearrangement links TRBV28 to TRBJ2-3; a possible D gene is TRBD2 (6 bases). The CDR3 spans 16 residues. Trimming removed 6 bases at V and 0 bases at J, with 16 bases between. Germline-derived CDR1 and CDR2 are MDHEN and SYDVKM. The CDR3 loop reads CASSIGLRISTDTQYF. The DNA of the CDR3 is TGTGCCAGCAGCATCGGACTACGAATTAGCACAGATACGCAGTATTTT.

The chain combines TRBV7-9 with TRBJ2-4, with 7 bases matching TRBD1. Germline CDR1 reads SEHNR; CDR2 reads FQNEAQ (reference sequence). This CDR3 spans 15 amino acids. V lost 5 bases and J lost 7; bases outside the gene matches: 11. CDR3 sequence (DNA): TGTGCCAGCAGCCCCGACAGGGCTTACGGGAACATTCAGTACTTC. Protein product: CASSPDRAYGNIQYF.

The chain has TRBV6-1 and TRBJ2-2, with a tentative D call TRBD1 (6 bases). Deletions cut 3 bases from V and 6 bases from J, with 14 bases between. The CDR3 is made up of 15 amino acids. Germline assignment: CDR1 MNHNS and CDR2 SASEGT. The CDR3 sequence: CASSDQGKPPGELFF. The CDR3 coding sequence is TGTGCCAGCAGTGATCAGGGGAAACCACCCGGGGAGCTGTTTTTT.

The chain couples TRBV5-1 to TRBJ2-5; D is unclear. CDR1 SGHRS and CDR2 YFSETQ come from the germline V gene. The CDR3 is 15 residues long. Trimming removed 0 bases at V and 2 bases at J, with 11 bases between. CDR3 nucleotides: TGCGCCAGCAGCTTGGCCGGTGTCCAACAAGAGACCCAGTACTTC. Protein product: CASSLAGVQQETQYF. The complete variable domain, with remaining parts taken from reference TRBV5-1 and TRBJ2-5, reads KAGVTQTPRYLIKTRGQQVTLSCSPISGHRSVSWYQQTPGQGLQFLFEYFSETQRNKGNFPGRFSGRQFSNSRSEMNVSTLELGDSALYLCASSLAGVQQETQYFGPGTRLLVL.

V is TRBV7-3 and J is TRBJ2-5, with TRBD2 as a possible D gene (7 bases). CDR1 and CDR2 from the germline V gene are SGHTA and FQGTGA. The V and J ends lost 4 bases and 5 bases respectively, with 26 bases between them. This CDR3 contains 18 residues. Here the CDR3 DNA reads TGTGCCAGCAGCTCTACTCCGGGACATTTGGGAGGGGGGGAGACCCAGTACTTC. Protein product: CASSSTPGHLGGGETQYF. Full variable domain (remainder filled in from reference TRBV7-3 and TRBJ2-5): GAGVSQTPSNKVTEKGKYVELRCDPISGHTALYWYRQSLGQGPEFLIYFQGTGAADDSGLPNDRFFAVRPEGSVSTLKIQRTERGDSAVYLCASSSTPGHLGGGETQYFGPGTRLLVL.

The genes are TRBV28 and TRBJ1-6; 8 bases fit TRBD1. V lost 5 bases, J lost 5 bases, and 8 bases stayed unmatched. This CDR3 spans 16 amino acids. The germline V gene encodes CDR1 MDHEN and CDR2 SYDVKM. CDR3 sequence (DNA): TGTGCCAGCAGTCCACGGACAGGGAGGCATAATTCACCCCTCCACTTT. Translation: CASSPRTGRHNSPLHF.

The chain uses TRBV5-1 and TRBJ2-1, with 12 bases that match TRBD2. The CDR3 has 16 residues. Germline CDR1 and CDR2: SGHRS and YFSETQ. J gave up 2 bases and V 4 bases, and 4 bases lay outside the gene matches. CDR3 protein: CASSTGLAGTYNEQFF. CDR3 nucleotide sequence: TGCGCCAGCAGCACCGGACTAGCGGGAACCTACAATGAGCAGTTCTTC.

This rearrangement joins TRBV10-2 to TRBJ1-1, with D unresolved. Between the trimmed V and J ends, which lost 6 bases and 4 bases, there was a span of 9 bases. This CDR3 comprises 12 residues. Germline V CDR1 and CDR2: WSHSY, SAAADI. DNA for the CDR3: TGCGCCAGCAGGGACGGACTCACTGAAGCTTTCTTT. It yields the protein CASRDGLTEAFF.

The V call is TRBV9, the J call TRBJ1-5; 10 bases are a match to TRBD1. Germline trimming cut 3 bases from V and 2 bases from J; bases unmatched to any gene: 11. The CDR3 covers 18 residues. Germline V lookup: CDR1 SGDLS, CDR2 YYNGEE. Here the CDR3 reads CASSGKGQGIGGNQPQHF. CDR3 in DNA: TGTGCCAGCAGCGGTAAGGGACAGGGGATTGGAGGCAATCAGCCCCAGCATTTT.